This T cell receptor (beta chain) originates from a study of long-term antiretroviral therapy in people with HIV. To note about this clone: Its specificity is unknown.

The assay used was immunoSEQ (version v3.0), run at survey level. TCRdb keeps only in-frame clones here, not all; method: immunoSEQ multiplex PCR. The sample has about 26,000 clones; about 88% are singletons. Broader study findings: Post-treatment diversity went higher with ART but stayed below transplant donor controls. Among HIV repertoires, CDR3 length ranges were narrower than those of controls.

Germline lookup yields CDR1 SGHRS and CDR2 YFSETQ. This CDR3 comprises 18 residues. V lost 4 bases, J lost 6 bases, and 17 bases stayed unmatched. The sequencing used unsorted PBMCs, collected 2.6 to 2.8 years after starting antiretroviral therapy. This receptor was taken from a man in his forties with HIV. The chain has TRBV5-1 and TRBJ1-3; 9 bases align to TRBD1. DNA for the CDR3: TGCGCCAGCAGCCCCTCCGGGAACAGGGGGCGAAGAAAAAACACCATATATTTT. Translated, it gives CASSPSGNRGRRKNTIYF. The full variable domain, rest sourced from reference TRBV5-1 and TRBJ1-3, is KAGVTQTPRYLIKTRGQQVTLSCSPISGHRSVSWYQQTPGQGLQFLFEYFSETQRNKGNFPGRFSGRQFSNSRSEMNVSTLELGDSALYLCASSPSGNRGRRKNTIYFGEGSWLTVV.